This TCR beta chain was found in a study of cytomegalovirus exposure and HLA in healthy donors. General observations from the study: Researchers catalogued around 150 TCR beta chains as cytomegalovirus-associated. Immune exposure information available was restricted to CMV serostatus.

In germline, CDR1 is SEHNR, CDR2 FQNEAQ (reference sequence). The V gene lost 5 bases and the J gene lost 7 bases, with 15 bases spanning the gap. The CDR3 has 13 amino acids. This clone has just a few counts. Its antigen is as yet unknown. The PCR used 60 Vbeta and 13 Jbeta primers. Assay: immunoSEQ multiplex PCR; the TCRdb copy retains only in-frame clones and omits some. Of some 150,000 clones in the sample, roughly two thirds were seen once. The sequenced sample was PBMCs. The TCR comes from a woman in her twenties or thirties in good health and CMV-seronegative. The chain carries TRBV7-9 and TRBJ2-7; maybe TRBD2 (5 bases). CDR3 DNA: TGTGCCAGCAGCGCACTACCCCCGGGGGAGCAGTACTTC. Its protein is CASSALPPGEQYF.